These 13 T cell receptor beta chains were all obtained from the same sample, sequenced in a study of CD8 T cells in ankylosing spondylitis (dated by TCRdb to about 2017). Library preparation used 5' RACE. The data were produced on an Illumina HiSeq 2500. Using fastp trimming at Q25 and MiXCR clonotype assembly, TCRdb reanalyzed the public sequencing data and kept in-frame beta chains. Each CDR3 protein gets just one entry, which takes the most common genes and DNA from the rows behind it. This sample is represented by about 320,000 distinct CDR3 sequences; around a tenth of them were singletons. 8% to 9.5% of the sample goes to the ten largest clones. The source material was blood, either unsorted or a sorted T cell fraction (not recorded which). These receptors came from a female donor with ankylosing spondylitis or in good health (not recorded which).

This clonotype was detected many times. The chain has TRBV12-3 or TRBV12-4 and TRBJ2-1, with D perhaps matching TRBD2 (6 bases). There are 16 residues in the CDR3. V lost 4 bases, J lost 1 base, and 14 bases lay in between. For the CDR3, the DNA is TGTGCCAGCAGTTCCAACCGGAGGGCTTCCTACAATGAGCAGTTCTTC. Translating it yields CASSSNRRASYNEQFF.

V usage is TRBV19 and J usage is TRBJ2-3; 7 bases align to TRBD1. The CDR3 has 15 residues. Germline values: CDR1 LNHDA, CDR2 SQIVND (reference sequence). V was pared by 10 bases and J by 2 bases, with 12 bases of the junction left unmatched. CDR3: CATRPWGQSTDTQYF. The CDR3 bases are TGTGCCACCAGACCCTGGGGACAGTCCACAGATACGCAGTATTTT.

This clonotype was recorded many times. V is TRBV29-1 and J is TRBJ2-1; 11 bases map to TRBD1. Germline assignment: CDR1 SQVTM and CDR2 ANQGSEA. Germline trimming cut 6 bases from V and 9 bases from J; bases unmatched to any gene: 1. The CDR3 extends over 11 amino acids. Written as DNA, the CDR3 is TGCAGCGTGGGACAGGGGGGTGAGCAGTTCTTC. Its protein product is CSVGQGGEQFF.

This clonotype came up many times. This chain connects TRBV3-1 to TRBJ2-7; tentatively, D is TRBD1 (5 bases). Germline assignment: CDR1 LGHDT and CDR2 YNNKEL (reference sequence). This CDR3 contains 15 residues. V shed 4 bases and J shed 2 bases, with 15 bases lying between them. DNA for the CDR3: TGTGCCAGCAGCCCGTTGGGGCCATCGACCTACGAGCAGTACTTC. Its translation is CASSPLGPSTYEQYF.

This clonotype showed up many times. The chain uses TRBV29-1 and TRBJ2-2; D is undetermined. This CDR3 has 12 residues. The V gene lost 6 bases and the J gene lost 4 bases, with 9 bases spanning the gap. The germline V gene has CDR1 SQVTM and CDR2 ANQGSEA. CDR3 sequence: CSVTPSTGELFF. Here the CDR3 DNA reads TGCAGCGTAACACCCTCCACCGGGGAGCTGTTTTTT.

The chain joins TRBV5-5 to TRBJ2-1; no reliable D call. With 2 bases removed from V and 0 bases from J, the gap between germline ends came to 9 bases. The CDR3 has 15 amino acids. Germline V gene lookup returns CDR1 SGHKS and CDR2 YYEKEE (reference sequence). CDR3 residues: CASSLGKSSYNEQFF. The CDR3 DNA reads as TGTGCCAGCAGCTTAGGGAAAAGCTCCTACAATGAGCAGTTCTTC.

This clonotype was detected a few times. This sequence joins TRBV7-9 and TRBJ2-3; D is perhaps TRBD1 or TRBD2 (5 bases each). Trimming left V 6 bases short and J 0 bases short, with 13 bases between. This CDR3 spans 15 amino acids. Germline CDR1 is SEHNR and CDR2 is FQNEAQ (reference sequence). In DNA, the CDR3 is TGTGCCAGCAGTTTCGACAGACTAAGCACAGATACGCAGTATTTT. Translated, it gives CASSFDRLSTDTQYF.

This clonotype was counted at least ten times. This chain joins TRBV20-1 and TRBJ2-1, with D unresolved. Looked up from germline, CDR1 is DFQATT and CDR2 is SNEGSKA (reference sequence). This CDR3 has 15 residues. V was clipped by 6 bases and J by 0 bases, with 15 bases between them. CDR3 sequence reads: CSATPASSSYNEQFF. Written as DNA, the CDR3 is TGCAGTGCAACCCCAGCGTCGAGCTCCTACAATGAGCAGTTCTTC.

A remark on this clonotype: This could be a read error, since a much larger clone is one nucleotide away. V is TRBV10-2 and J is TRBJ2-3; D gene ambiguous. The end of the DNA aligns better with TRBJ1-5, so the J call may be wrong. The CDR3 is 15 residues long. CDR1 is WSHSY and CDR2 is SAAADI in the germline V gene. Here the CDR3 reads CASSESILGVDTQHF. CDR3 bases: TGCGCCAGCAGTGAGTCGATTCTAGGAGTCGATACGCAGCATTTT.

This clonotype was detected ten times or more. The rearrangement links TRBV20-1 to TRBJ2-1; 9 bases are shared with TRBD1. V shed 6 bases, J shed 8 bases, and the junction held 14 bases outside the gene matches. The CDR3 is 15 residues long. Germline V gives CDR1 DFQATT, CDR2 SNEGSKA (reference sequence). The CDR3 DNA sequence: TGCAGTGCGCCCCTGGACAGGGGTGTTTTCCATGAGCAGTTCTTC. Translated: CSAPLDRGVFHEQFF.

The chain couples TRBV28 to TRBJ2-1, with TRBD2 matching over 8 bases. J gave up 5 bases and V 4 bases, and 7 bases lay outside the gene matches. CDR3 length: 15 residues. Germline V lookup: CDR1 MDHEN, CDR2 SYDVKM. The CDR3 nucleotides are TGTGCCAGCAGTTCTGCCGCGGGGGGCAACAATGAGCAGTTCTTC. Residues: CASSSAAGGNNEQFF.

This clonotype occurred a few times. V and J are TRBV7-9 and TRBJ2-3, with 10 bases identical to TRBD2. V shed 3 bases and J 5 bases; nucleotides not matched to a gene: 8. The CDR3 totals 16 residues. CDR1 is SEHNR, CDR2 FQNEAQ, per germline (reference sequence). The CDR3 DNA reads as TGTGCCAGCAGCTTCCTCCTAGCGGGGGAGGGAGATACGCAGTATTTT. This encodes CASSFLLAGEGDTQYF.

The chain is built from TRBV5-1 and TRBJ2-3, with 11 bases aligning to TRBD2. J was trimmed by 3 bases and V by 7 bases; bases with no gene match: 13. The CDR3 covers 17 residues. The germline V gene encodes CDR1 SGHRS and CDR2 YFSETQ. DNA of the CDR3: TGCGCCAGCCGCCTAGTGTTAGCGGGGGGGCGTACAGATACGCAGTATTTT. This translates into CASRLVLAGGRTDTQYF. Based on the CDR3 plus reference TRBV5-1 and TRBJ2-3, the full variable domain is KAGVTQTPRYLIKTRGQQVTLSCSPISGHRSVSWYQQTPGQGLQFLFEYFSETQRNKGNFPGRFSGRQFSNSRSEMNVSTLELGDSALYLCASRLVLAGGRTDTQYFGPGTRLTVL.